The 23 T cell receptor beta chains below come from one sample, sequenced in a study of PD-L1 blockade in urothelial cancer. Libraries were prepared by immunoSEQ multiplex PCR; TCRdb keeps only in-frame clonotypes and omits some of them. The sample holds under 150,000 clones, more than 85% seen once. Time point noted: peripheral blood 6 weeks after treatment start. The sequencing here drew on PBMCs, taken around atezolizumab (anti-PD-L1) treatment. The source of these receptors is a man in his sixties with urothelial cancer.

This clone was seen just once. The J gene is TRBJ2-7, the V gene TRBV7-2; a possible D gene is TRBD2 (6 bases). This CDR3 is built from 17 residues. Germline V gene data show CDR1 as SGHTA and CDR2 as FQGNSA. Deletions cut 3 bases from V and 6 bases from J, with 24 bases between. In DNA form, the CDR3 reads TGTGCCAGCAGCTTCTTAGGTATTACGGGAGAAGGGAGCGAGCAGTACTTC. Its protein product is CASSFLGITGEGSEQYF.

The chain has TRBV15 and TRBJ1-1, with a tentative D call TRBD1 (6 bases). This CDR3 comprises 15 residues. Germline loops: CDR1 LNHNV, CDR2 YYDKDF (reference sequence). Trimming pared 2 bases from V and 1 base from J, leaving 11 bases between. CDR3 protein: CATSRYGQSNTEAFF. In DNA, the CDR3 is TGTGCCACCAGCAGATACGGACAGTCGAACACTGAAGCTTTCTTT.

This rearrangement joins TRBV29-1 to TRBJ2-5; no clear D. Per germline, CDR1 SQVTM and CDR2 ANQGSEA. V lost 6 bases and J lost 2, with 7 bases in between. The CDR3 has 11 amino acids. The CDR3 DNA reads TGCAGCGTCACAGCACAAGAGACCCAGTACTTC. Its protein product is CSVTAQETQYF.

This chain joins TRBV14 and TRBJ1-4; possible D gene TRBD1, 6 bases. The CDR3 has 12 amino acids. Germline CDR1 reads SGHDN; CDR2 reads FVKESK. The V end lost 4 bases, the J end lost 11 bases, and 11 bases lay between the germline ends. The DNA for the CDR3 is TGTGCCAGCAGCCCCCAGGGGCTGAAACTGTTTTTT. Its translation: CASSPQGLKLFF.

The chain employs TRBV15 and TRBJ2-4; D possibly corresponds to TRBD2 (6 bases). Trimming removed 0 bases from V and 0 bases from J, with 12 bases in between. The germline V gene has CDR1 LNHNV and CDR2 YYDKDF (reference sequence). The CDR3 loop spans 17 amino acids. The CDR3 protein is CATSRERRAGAKNIQYF. The CDR3 DNA reads as TGTGCCACCAGCAGAGAAAGGAGGGCGGGAGCCAAAAACATTCAGTACTTC. The full variable domain, rest sourced from reference TRBV15 and TRBJ2-4, is DAMVIQNPRYQVTQFGKPVTLSCSQTLNHNVMYWYQQKSSQAPKLLFHYYDKDFNNEADTPDNFQSRRPNTSFCFLDIRSPGLGDTAMYLCATSRERRAGAKNIQYFGAGTRLSVL.

This clone was seen once. V and J are TRBV4-3 and TRBJ1-4; 9 bases fit TRBD1. Germline lookup yields CDR1 LGHNA and CDR2 YSLEER. CDR3 length equals 15 residues. The junction had 0 bases not matched to a gene; V was cut back by 0 bases and J by 4 bases. CDR3 nucleotides: TGCGCCAGCAGCCAAGAGGGACAGGGTAATGAAAAACTGTTTTTT. Its translation is CASSQEGQGNEKLFF.

This clone was counted a single time. V usage is TRBV6-1 and J usage is TRBJ2-7; D not certain. The CDR3 has 11 residues. V lost 5 bases, J lost 5 bases, and 7 bases lay in between. Germline V lookup: CDR1 MNHNS, CDR2 SASEGT. The CDR3 is CASSYLNEQYF. CDR3 bases: TGTGCCAGCAGTTACCTAAACGAGCAGTACTTC.

The rearrangement links TRBV6-1 to TRBJ1-5; D remains unclear. The germline V gene encodes CDR1 MNHNS and CDR2 SASEGT. The CDR3 has 13 amino acids. V shed 4 bases and J shed 3 bases, with 7 bases lying between them. CDR3 coding DNA: TGTGCCAGCAGTGGAGGGTTCAATCAGCCCCAGCATTTT. Encoded protein: CASSGGFNQPQHF.

The chain combines TRBV19 with TRBJ2-5; TRBD1 agrees at 8 bases. In germline, CDR1 is LNHDA, CDR2 SQIVND (reference sequence). Trimming cost V 3 bases and J 4 bases; bases outside gene matches: 7. The CDR3 totals 15 residues. As DNA, the CDR3 is TGTGCCAGTAGTATCGGCAGGGGGCGTATAGAGACCCAGTACTTC. This sequence encodes CASSIGRGRIETQYF.

The chain carries TRBV10-2 and TRBJ1-2; D is uncertain. CDR1 WSHSY and CDR2 SAAADI come from the germline V gene. The CDR3 contains 11 residues. Between the trimmed V and J ends, which lost 3 bases and 8 bases, there was a span of 7 bases. The CDR3 sequence: CASSELSGYTF. The CDR3 DNA reads TGCGCCAGCAGTGAATTGAGCGGCTACACCTTC.

This clone showed up just a few times. The CDR3 DNA reads TGTGCCAGCAGCTTCTTCCCCGACACCATATATTTT. It is translated as CASSFFPDTIYF. This chain connects TRBV11-3 to TRBJ1-3; no clear D gene. The V and J ends lost 3 bases and 8 bases respectively, with 8 bases between them. The CDR3 totals 12 residues. Looked up from germline, CDR1 is SGHNT and CDR2 is YENEEA.

J is TRBJ1-5 and V is TRBV30; TRBD1 is a possible D gene (6 bases). Looked up from germline, CDR1 is GTSNPN and CDR2 is SVGIG (reference sequence). The ends were cut back, 0 bases at V and 5 bases at J, with 8 bases in the middle. The CDR3 spans 13 residues. The CDR3: CAWSVQGDQPQHF. CDR3 bases: TGTGCCTGGAGTGTACAGGGTGATCAGCCCCAGCATTTT.

There are a few counts of this clone. The chain joins TRBV5-1 to TRBJ2-5, with D unclear. The CDR3 loop spans 16 amino acids. Deletions cut 0 bases from V and 2 bases from J, with 14 bases between. The germline V gene has CDR1 SGHRS and CDR2 YFSETQ. The CDR3 nucleotides read TGCGCCAGCAGCTTGGCCGCAGGCAGCATTCAAGAGACCCAGTACTTC. Translated, it gives CASSLAAGSIQETQYF.

The CDR3: CASSPHRGRATNEQFF. CDR3 bases: TGTGCCAGCAGTCCTCATCGAGGGAGGGCCACAAATGAGCAGTTCTTC. The J gene is TRBJ2-1, the V gene TRBV27; 7 bases map to TRBD2. V shed 5 bases and J 7 bases; nucleotides not matched to a gene: 14. The CDR3 is 16 residues long. Germline lookup yields CDR1 MNHEY and CDR2 SMNVEV (reference sequence).

The chain carries TRBV28 and TRBJ2-7, with 9 bases matching TRBD2. V shed 5 bases, J shed 6 bases, and the junction held 2 bases outside the gene matches. Germline loops: CDR1 MDHEN, CDR2 SYDVKM. The CDR3 is 12 residues long. The CDR3 DNA sequence: TGTGCCAGCAGTGATAGCGGGGGCGAGCAGTACTTC. Its protein is CASSDSGGEQYF.

The rearrangement links TRBV28 to TRBJ2-5; 7 bases are a match to TRBD1. V shed 1 base and J 1 base; nucleotides not matched to a gene: 6. Germline loops: CDR1 MDHEN, CDR2 SYDVKM. The CDR3 runs 16 residues. CDR3 in DNA: TGTGCCAGCAGTTTATCGACAGGGAAAACCCAAGAGACCCAGTACTTC. Its translation is CASSLSTGKTQETQYF.

This chain uses TRBV11-3 with TRBJ2-5; D unclear. The germline V and J ends were trimmed by 0 bases and 2 bases, with 10 bases remaining between them. Germline V gene data show CDR1 as SGHNT and CDR2 as YENEEA. The CDR3 is made up of 15 amino acids. The CDR3 is CASSLDGSKQETQYF. The CDR3 DNA reads as TGTGCCAGCAGCTTAGATGGCAGTAAGCAAGAGACCCAGTACTTC.

This chain links TRBV29-1 with TRBJ2-1; 7 positions agree with TRBD1. V lost 2 bases to trimming and J lost 2 bases; unmatched junction nucleotides: 6. This CDR3 region has 15 residues. CDR1 and CDR2 from the germline V gene are SQVTM and ANQGSEA. The CDR3 region has the DNA TGCAGCGTTGAATCTGGGACAGTGCCCTACAATGAGCAGTTCTTC. Its protein product is CSVESGTVPYNEQFF.

The J gene is TRBJ1-1, the V gene TRBV7-9; D unclear. Trimming left V 2 bases short and J 1 base short, with 8 bases between. The CDR3 totals 14 residues. Germline assignment: CDR1 SEHNR and CDR2 FQNEAQ (reference sequence). The CDR3: CASSLNAGNTEAFF. The CDR3 bases are TGTGCCAGCAGCTTAAACGCCGGGAACACTGAAGCTTTCTTT.

The chain carries TRBV10-3 and TRBJ1-1; 9 positions agree with TRBD1. Losses at the gene ends were 6 bases for V and 2 bases for J; bases not matched to a gene: 7. This CDR3 contains 15 residues. Germline V CDR1 and CDR2: ENHRY, SYGVKD. CDR3 in amino acids: CAIRAGTGLNTEAFF. The CDR3 DNA sequence: TGTGCCATCAGAGCCGGGACAGGGCTTAACACTGAAGCTTTCTTT.

CDR3 DNA: TGTGCCAGCCGAGTCCAGCAGGGGATCTACGAGCAGTACTTC. It is translated as CASRVQQGIYEQYF. This rearrangement joins TRBV6-1 to TRBJ2-7, with a weak D call TRBD1 (6 bases). Germline-derived CDR1 and CDR2 are MNHNS and SASEGT. The ends were cut back, 8 bases at V and 3 bases at J, with 17 bases in the middle. The CDR3 has 14 residues.

The genes are TRBV28 and TRBJ2-2; no firm D call. V dropped 2 bases and J dropped 0 bases, with 7 bases sitting between them. This CDR3 is 15 amino acids long. Germline V gene lookup returns CDR1 MDHEN and CDR2 SYDVKM. The CDR3 spells CASSLIVPNTGELFF. CDR3 coding DNA: TGTGCCAGCAGTTTAATCGTTCCGAACACCGGGGAGCTGTTTTTT.

The J gene is TRBJ2-1, the V gene TRBV6-4, with D possibly matching TRBD2 (6 bases). This CDR3 spans 16 amino acids. Trimming took 2 bases from V and 6 from J, leaving 17 bases between them. The germline gives CDR1 MRHNA, CDR2 SNTAGT. CDR3 residues: CASSDQGLSPSNEQFF. CDR3 nucleotides: TGTGCCAGCAGTGACCAAGGACTAAGCCCCAGCAATGAGCAGTTCTTC.